This T cell receptor (beta chain) was captured by sequencing in a study of T-cell memory formation after mild COVID-19. The CDR3 is made up of 14 amino acids. The germline V gene encodes CDR1 SNHLY and CDR2 FYNNEI. V was pared by 2 bases and J by 4 bases, with 2 bases of the junction left unmatched. TCRalpha and TCRbeta libraries used 5'RACE with constant-segment primers and UMIs. MiXCR was run by TCRdb on the 5' RACE reads, yielding one entry per CDR3 protein. The data hold 75,000 to 95,000 distinct CDR3 sequences, with roughly an eighth observed a single time. The sequencing sample was made of PBMCs or a T cell subset sorted from them (not recorded which). This chain joins TRBV2 and TRBJ2-7, with 10 positions matching TRBD2. The receptor's source is an adult woman who had mild COVID-19 (a few samples of this study predate the infection). Cell type and time point are not known. The chain's CDR3 is CASSELAGGYEQYF. The CDR3 region has the DNA TGTGCCAGCAGTGAATTAGCGGGGGGATACGAGCAGTACTTC.